The clone carrying this T cell receptor beta chain was seen a few times. Its specificity is unknown. The data are from a study of CD8 T cells in ankylosing spondylitis. Quantitative 5'-RACE with molecular barcodes was used to make the TCR beta libraries. TCRdb called the 5' RACE reads again in MiXCR, with one record for every CDR3 protein. The sample includes under 300,000 distinct CDR3 sequences, about 10% of them seen just once. This CDR3 region has 14 residues. V was pared by 11 bases and J by 0 bases, with 13 bases between. General study results and limits: Blood of patients with ankylosing spondylitis appeared to be characterized by a TCR beta motif of several highly homologous variants. As reported, disease-linked clones showed significant enrichment in matched ankylosing spondylitis synovial fluid. Some motif variants were previously reported in reactive arthritis synovial fluid and blood.

This sequence joins TRBV12-3 or TRBV12-4 and TRBJ2-2; D assignment may be TRBD1 or TRBD2 (6 bases each). The sequence was collected from a male donor with ankylosing spondylitis or in good health (not recorded which). Specimen: blood, either unsorted or a sorted T cell fraction (not recorded which). The CDR3 spells CASTGAANTGELFF. CDR3 nucleotides: TGTGCCTCCACGGGGGCCGCGAACACCGGGGAGCTGTTTTTT.